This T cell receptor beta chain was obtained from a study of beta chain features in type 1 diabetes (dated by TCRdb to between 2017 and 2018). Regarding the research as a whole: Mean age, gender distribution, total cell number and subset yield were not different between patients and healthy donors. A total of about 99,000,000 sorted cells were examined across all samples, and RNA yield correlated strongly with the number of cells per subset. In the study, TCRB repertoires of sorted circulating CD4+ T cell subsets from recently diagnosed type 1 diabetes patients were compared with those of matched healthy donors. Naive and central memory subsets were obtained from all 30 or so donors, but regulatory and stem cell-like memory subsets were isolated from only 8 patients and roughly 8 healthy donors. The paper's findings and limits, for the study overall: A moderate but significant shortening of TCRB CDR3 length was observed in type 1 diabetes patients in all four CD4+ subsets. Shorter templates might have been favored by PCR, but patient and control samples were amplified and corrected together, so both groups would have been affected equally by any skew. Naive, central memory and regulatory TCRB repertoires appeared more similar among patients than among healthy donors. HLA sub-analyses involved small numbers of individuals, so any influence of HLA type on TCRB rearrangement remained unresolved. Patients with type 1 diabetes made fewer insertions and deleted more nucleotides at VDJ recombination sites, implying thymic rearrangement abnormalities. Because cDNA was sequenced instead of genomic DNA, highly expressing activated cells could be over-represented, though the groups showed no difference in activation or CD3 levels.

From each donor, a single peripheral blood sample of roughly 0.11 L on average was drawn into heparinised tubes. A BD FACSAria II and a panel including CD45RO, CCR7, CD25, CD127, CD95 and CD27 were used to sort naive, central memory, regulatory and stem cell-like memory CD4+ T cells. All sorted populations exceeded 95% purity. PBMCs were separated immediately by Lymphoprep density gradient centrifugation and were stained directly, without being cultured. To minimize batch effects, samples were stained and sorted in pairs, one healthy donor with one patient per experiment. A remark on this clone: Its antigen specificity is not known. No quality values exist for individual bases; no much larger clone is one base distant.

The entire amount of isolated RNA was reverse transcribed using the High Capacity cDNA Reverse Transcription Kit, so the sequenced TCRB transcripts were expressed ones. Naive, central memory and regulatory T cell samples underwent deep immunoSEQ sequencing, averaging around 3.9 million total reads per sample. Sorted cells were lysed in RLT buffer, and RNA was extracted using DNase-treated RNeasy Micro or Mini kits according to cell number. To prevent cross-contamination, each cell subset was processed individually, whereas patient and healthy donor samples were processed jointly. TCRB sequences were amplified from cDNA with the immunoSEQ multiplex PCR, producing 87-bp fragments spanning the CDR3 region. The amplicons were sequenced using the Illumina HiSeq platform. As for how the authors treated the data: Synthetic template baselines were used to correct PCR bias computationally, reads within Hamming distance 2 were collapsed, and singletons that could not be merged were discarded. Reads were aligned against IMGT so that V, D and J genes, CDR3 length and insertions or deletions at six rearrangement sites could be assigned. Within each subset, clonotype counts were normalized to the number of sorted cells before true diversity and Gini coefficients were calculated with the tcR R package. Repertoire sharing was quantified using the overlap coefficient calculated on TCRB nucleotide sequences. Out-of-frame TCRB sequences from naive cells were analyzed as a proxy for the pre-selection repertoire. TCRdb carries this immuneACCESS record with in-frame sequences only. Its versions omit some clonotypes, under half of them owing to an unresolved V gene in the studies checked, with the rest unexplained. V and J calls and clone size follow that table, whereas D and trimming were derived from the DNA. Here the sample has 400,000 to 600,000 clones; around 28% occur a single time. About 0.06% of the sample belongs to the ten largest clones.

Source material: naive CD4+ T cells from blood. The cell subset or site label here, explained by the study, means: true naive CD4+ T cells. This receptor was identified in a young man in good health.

CDR3 sequence: CASSLARDRYTGELFF. DNA sequence: TGTGCCAGCAGCTTAGCGCGAGACAGATACACCGGGGAGCTGTTTTTT. The V gene is TRBV7-2 and the J gene is TRBJ2-2; the D segment could be TRBD1, given 5 matching bases. CDR1 and CDR2 were assigned from the germline V gene as SGHTA and FQGNSA. Cut back by 0 bases and 3 bases, the V and J ends lie 11 bases apart. The CDR3 numbers 16 residues from cysteine through phenylalanine. Only the CDR3 region is kept as DNA, spanning 48 bases read in frame from base 1.